What follows is one T cell receptor beta chain and its context. This sample was taken from a study of CD8 T cells in Susac syndrome. RNA totalling roughly 0.5 to 1 ug underwent reverse transcription with random hexamers. TCRdb passed the immunoSEQ multiplex PCR reads through MiXCR, listing each CDR3 protein once. The sample contains approximately 140,000 distinct CDR3 sequences, about 95% of which appear only once. Trimming took 5 bases from V and 12 from J, leaving 14 bases between them. Germline V gene sequence: CDR1 MNHNS, CDR2 SASEGT. The CDR3 is 12 amino acids. Relapsing-remitting disease, either stable or active, was present in the treatment-naive patients who were the multiple sclerosis controls.

Material for sequencing was CD4+ T cells from PBMCs. This clonotype originated in a human donor with multiple sclerosis. The chain is built from TRBV6-1 and TRBJ2-1; D is perhaps TRBD1 (7 bases). The CDR3 DNA reads as TGTGCCAGCAGTAATAGACAGGGAGGGCAGTTCTTC. Its translation: CASSNRQGGQFF.